The present entry profiles one T cell receptor beta chain with its context. As yet, its antigen is unknown. Participants were all in good physical condition and free of acute infection. CDR3 length equals 15 residues. The germline gives CDR1 MDHEN, CDR2 SYDVKM. These data belong to a study of CD8 T cells in cerebrospinal fluid in Alzheimer's disease. About the research overall: Clonal expansion of CSF T cells was measured with plate-based and droplet-based single-cell sequencing. Points from the study as a whole: Patients with mild cognitive impairment or Alzheimer's disease had a larger top CSF clone percentage than controls.

TCRdb re-called the 10x single-cell sequencing reads; every CDR3 protein appears as one record, without DNA. The sample features several hundred distinct CDR3 sequences, with approximately 13% in its top ten. The chain couples TRBV28 to TRBJ1-5; the TCRdb call, TRBD1, lacks DNA for checking. This clonotype originated in a human donor with Parkinson's disease. The sequencing sample was made of cerebrospinal fluid. The CDR3 protein is CASSLSDRAGQPQHF.